Presented here are 12 T cell receptor beta chains from one specimen sequenced in a study of blood T cells in healthy people across ages (dated by TCRdb to about 2015). Libraries were made using 5' RACE. TCRdb lists the instrument as Illumina HiSeq 2500. A second PCR of roughly 7 to 11 cycles was run with a J-beta primer mix and a sample-barcoded 5' primer. TCRdb reprocessing: public reads trimmed at Q25 with fastp, clones called with MiXCR, in-frame beta chains kept. Merged by CDR3 protein, the rows form single entries marked with the most common genes and DNA. In this sample the table shows about 970,000 distinct CDR3 sequences, roughly 47% of which occur a single time. The ten most abundant clones make up around a fifth of the sample. The sequenced sample consisted of blood. Receptor source: an older woman in good health.

This chain joins TRBV28 and TRBJ1-4; 7 bases fit TRBD1. The junction had 10 bases not matched to a gene; V was cut back by 5 bases and J by 7 bases. Looked up from germline, CDR1 is MDHEN and CDR2 is SYDVKM. CDR3 length: 15 amino acids. The chain's CDR3 is CASSKSGGNGEKLFF. As DNA, the CDR3 is TGTGCCAGCAGTAAGTCAGGGGGAAATGGTGAAAAACTGTTTTTT.

As regards this clonotype: At one end the junction does not follow the germline gene, possibly because of a read error. The V call is TRBV5-1, the J call TRBJ2-5; TRBD2 matches at 10 bases. This CDR3 has 15 amino acids. Germline CDR1 is SGHRS and CDR2 is YFSETQ. CDR3 sequence reads: CASSLASGSRETQYF. DNA of the CDR3: TGCGCTAGCAGCTTAGCTAGCGGGAGTCGTGAGACCCAGTACTTC.

This clonotype was seen ten or more times. This rearrangement joins TRBV7-2 to TRBJ2-6; no clear D gene. The CDR3 is made up of 13 amino acids. The V gene lost 6 bases and the J gene lost 2 bases, with 5 bases spanning the gap. Germline V CDR1 and CDR2: SGHTA, FQGNSA. The CDR3 bases are TGTGCCAGCAGGGGGACTGGGGCCAACGTCCTGACTTTC. Protein product: CASRGTGANVLTF.

This clonotype was detected only a few times. The chain combines TRBV18 with TRBJ2-1, with 9 nucleotides matching TRBD2. The V gene end was trimmed by 0 bases and the J gene end by 8 bases; junction bases not matched to a gene: 2. Germline-derived CDR1 and CDR2 are KGHSH and LQKENI. This CDR3 has 14 amino acids. The CDR3 loop reads CASSPPSSGDEQFF. CDR3 coding DNA: TGTGCCAGCTCACCACCGTCTAGCGGGGATGAGCAGTTCTTC.

This clonotype came up a few times. V gene TRBV11-2 combines with J gene TRBJ2-3; a weak D match, TRBD2 (5 bases). Germline assignment: CDR1 SGHAT and CDR2 FQNNGV. V was shortened by 1 base and J by 6 bases, with 8 bases between the two germline ends. CDR3 length: 13 amino acids. In DNA, the CDR3 is TGTGCCAGCAGCTTAGGGACTCGCGATACGCAGTATTTT. Its protein product is CASSLGTRDTQYF.

The chain uses TRBV5-8 and TRBJ2-7; D gene ambiguous. Trimming cost V 0 bases and J 2 bases, with 9 bases left between them. Germline CDR1 and CDR2: SGHTS and YDEGEE. The CDR3 totals 14 residues. This CDR3 is CASSLEWIAYEQYF. The CDR3 coding sequence is TGTGCCAGCAGCTTGGAGTGGATCGCCTACGAGCAGTACTTC.

A few counts support this clonotype. The V and J genes are TRBV7-3 and TRBJ2-3; 9 bases line up with TRBD2. CDR3 length: 17 amino acids. The junction had 6 bases not matched to a gene; V was cut back by 2 bases and J by 0 bases. CDR1 and CDR2 (germline): SGHTA, FQGTGA. CDR3 sequence: CASSLGGGRASTDTQYF. In DNA, the CDR3 is TGTGCCAGCAGCTTAGGAGGCGGGAGGGCTAGCACAGATACGCAGTATTTT.

This clonotype was counted a single time. The chain couples TRBV12-3 or TRBV12-4 to TRBJ2-3; 10 bases align to TRBD1. V lost 5 bases to trimming and J lost 4 bases; unmatched junction nucleotides: 6. This CDR3 is built from 15 residues. The CDR3 protein is CASSRGTGAADTQYF. CDR3 sequence (DNA): TGTGCCAGCAGTCGTGGGACAGGGGCGGCAGATACGCAGTATTTT.

The rearrangement joins TRBV28 to TRBJ2-1; D might be TRBD2 (6 bases). Trimming stripped 5 bases from V and 2 bases from J, with 16 bases between. The CDR3 covers 16 residues. CDR1 MDHEN and CDR2 SYDVKM come from the germline V gene. CDR3 coding DNA: TGTGCCAGCAGTCCCACGGGAGTCCCAACCTACAATGAGCAGTTCTTC. Translated: CASSPTGVPTYNEQFF.

The chain is built from TRBV7-2 and TRBJ2-1; D is unresolved. Germline V gene sequence: CDR1 SGHTA, CDR2 FQGNSA. Trimming cost V 1 base and J 9 bases, with 13 bases left between them. The CDR3 contains 14 residues. CDR3 nucleotide sequence: TGTGCCAGCAGCTTAGGCCCCAGAGCTACTGAGCAGTTCTTC. Its protein product is CASSLGPRATEQFF.

The CDR3 DNA follows: TGTGCCAGCAGCCCCGCGGAGTTTCCGTATTTT. Its protein is CASSPAEFPYF. The chain combines TRBV5-8 with TRBJ2-3; D is uncertain. Germline V gene sequence: CDR1 SGHTS, CDR2 YDEGEE. Between the trimmed V and J ends, which lost 4 bases and 14 bases, there was a span of 14 bases. The CDR3 extends over 11 amino acids.

The rearrangement links TRBV5-1 to TRBJ2-7; TRBD1 matches at 10 bases. Germline CDR1 is SGHRS and CDR2 is YFSETQ. The CDR3 runs 20 residues. V lost 3 bases and J lost 0; bases outside the gene matches: 18. CDR3: CASSWIGTGAARKSSYEQYF. The DNA for the CDR3 is TGCGCCAGCAGCTGGATTGGGACAGGGGCGGCGCGGAAGAGCTCCTACGAGCAGTACTTC.